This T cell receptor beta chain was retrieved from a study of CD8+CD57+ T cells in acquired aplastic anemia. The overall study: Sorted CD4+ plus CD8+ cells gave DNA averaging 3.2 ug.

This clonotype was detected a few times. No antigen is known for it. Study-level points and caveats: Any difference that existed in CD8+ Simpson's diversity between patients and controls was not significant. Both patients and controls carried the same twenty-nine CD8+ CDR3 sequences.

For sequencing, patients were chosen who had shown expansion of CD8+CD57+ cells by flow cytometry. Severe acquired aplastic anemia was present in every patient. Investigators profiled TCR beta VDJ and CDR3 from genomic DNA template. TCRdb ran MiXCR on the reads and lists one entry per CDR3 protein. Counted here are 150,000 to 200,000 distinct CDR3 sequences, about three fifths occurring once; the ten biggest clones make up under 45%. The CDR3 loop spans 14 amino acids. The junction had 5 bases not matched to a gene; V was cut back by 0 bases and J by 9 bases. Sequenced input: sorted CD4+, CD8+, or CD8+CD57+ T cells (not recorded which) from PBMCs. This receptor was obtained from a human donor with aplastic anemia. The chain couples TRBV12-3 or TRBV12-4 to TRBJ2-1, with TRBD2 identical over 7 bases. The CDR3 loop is CASSLAQTSSEQFF. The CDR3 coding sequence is TGTGCCAGCAGTTTAGCGCAGACTAGCAGTGAGCAGTTCTTC.